This T cell receptor beta chain was captured in a study of blood T cell repertoires in COVID-19. In the study overall: From the United States, Italy and Spain came samples of acute and convalescent COVID-19. In each case, the material was cDNA or gDNA derived from T cells, B-cell-depleted T cells, or PBMCs.

This clone showed up just once. Germline V gene lookup returns CDR1 LGHNA and CDR2 YNFKEQ. Trimming left V 5 bases short and J 2 bases short, with 10 bases between. This CDR3 spans 15 amino acids. In the original workflow: Estimation of nucleated cell counts relied on the amplification of reference gene primers. This table comes from immunoSEQ multiplex PCR, and its TCRdb copy is limited to in-frame clones, with some not included. V, J and clone size reflect that table, while D and trimming were determined from the DNA. The top ten clones hold 7.5% to 9% of a sample with roughly 71,000 clones, approximately 88% of them seen once.

This TCR was recovered from a man aged 50 or older with active COVID-19. The chain is built from TRBV4-2 and TRBJ2-6; D possibly corresponds to TRBD1 (6 bases). Sequenced input: peripheral blood. As DNA, the CDR3 is TGTGCCAGCAGCTTAAACAGGGCTGGGGCCAACGTCCTGACTTTC. Residues: CASSLNRAGANVLTF.